The rows below give T cell receptor beta chains drawn from one sample of a study of PD-1 blockade in mismatch repair-deficient tumors. The assay was immunoSEQ multiplex PCR, and TCRdb's table has in-frame clones only and misses some. The profile shows around 110,000 clones, roughly 80% of them singletons. The sample in question was peripheral blood, obtained approximately 14 months after starting pembrolizumab. Receptors originate from an adult with mismatch repair-deficient cancer. Both conserved end residues are part of each CDR3. Fields, in order: J gene, V gene, D gene, clone size, CDR3 DNA, CDR3 protein. D genes are given only for firm matches. Only part of the rows carry a size: once, few, many, or a class if the clone is expanded.

>TRBJ2-7|TRBV19|NA|NA
TGTGCCAGTAGTCAATCTGGTCGGGGCGAGCAGTACTTC
CASSQSGRGEQYF
>TRBJ2-6|TRBV27|NA|NA
TGTGCCAGCAGTTCACAGGTCCTGAGGCCTTCTGGGGCCAACGTCCTGACTTTC
CASSSQVLRPSGANVLTF
>TRBJ1-3|TRBV7-6|NA|few
TGTGCCAGCAGCTTAGCAGGGTCTGGAAACACCATATATTTT
CASSLAGSGNTIYF
>TRBJ2-7|TRBV6-1|TRBD2|few
TGTGCCAGCACAGAACTAGCGGTCTTCGAGCAGTACTTC
CASTELAVFEQYF
>TRBJ2-1|TRBV7-9|NA|NA
TGTGCCAGCAGCTTAGCTGGTACGGCGGGTGAGCAGTTCTTC
CASSLAGTAGEQFF
>TRBJ2-2|TRBV6-1|TRBD1|NA
TGTGCCAGCAGTCAAGACAGGGGGCGCTGGTCCGGGGAGCTGTTTTTT
CASSQDRGRWSGELFF
>TRBJ2-1|TRBV6-1|TRBD2|many
TGTGCCAGCAGTGAGGGAGCGGGGACCTTCAATGAGCAGTTCTTC
CASSEGAGTFNEQFF
>TRBJ2-7|TRBV11-2|NA|NA
TGTGCCAGCAGCTTCTGGACCGAGATGTACGAGCAGTACTTC
CASSFWTEMYEQYF
>TRBJ2-5|TRBV6-6|TRBD2|NA
TGTGCCAGCAGTGCCAATAGCGGGAGAGAGACCCAGTACTTC
CASSANSGRETQYF
>TRBJ2-1|TRBV18|NA|NA
TGTGCCAGCTCACCCCGGGACACTCTATACAATGAGCAGTTCTTC
CASSPRDTLYNEQFF
>TRBJ2-6|TRBV5-1|NA|NA
TGCGCCAGCAGCTTGGGTGGCTTCTCTGGGGCCAACGTCCTGACTTTC
CASSLGGFSGANVLTF
>TRBJ1-3|TRBV7-9|TRBD1|NA
TGTGCCAGCAGCCGGACAGGTACTTACAACTCTGGAAACACCATATATTTT
CASSRTGTYNSGNTIYF
>TRBJ2-7|TRBV18|TRBD2|few
TGTGCCAGCTCACCGCCGGGACTACCATACGAGCAGTACTTC
CASSPPGLPYEQYF
>TRBJ2-1|TRBV7-9|NA|NA
TGTGCCAGCAGCTTACCCTACAATGAGCAGTTCTTC
CASSLPYNEQFF
>TRBJ1-2|TRBV15|NA|few
TGTGCCACCAGCATCGGGGGTCGAGGCTACACCTTC
CATSIGGRGYTF
>TRBJ2-7|TRBV5-1|TRBD2|NA
TGCGCCAGCAGCTTGGGGACTAGCGGGATTTACGAGCAGTACTTC
CASSLGTSGIYEQYF
>TRBJ2-3|TRBV7-8|NA|few
TGTGCCAGCAGCTTATTCTCAGATACGCAGTATTTT
CASSLFSDTQYF
>TRBJ1-2|TRBV5-4|NA|NA
TGTGCCAGCAGATTTTTGGGCAGCTACACCTTC
CASRFLGSYTF
>TRBJ1-2|TRBV7-2|NA|NA
TGTGCCAGCAGCGCCCGGGACCGTGGGGGCTACACCTTC
CASSARDRGGYTF
>TRBJ1-1|TRBV5-1|NA|NA
TGCGCCAGCAGCTTGAAGGGCACTGAAGCTTTCTTT
CASSLKGTEAFF
>TRBJ2-1|TRBV29-1|NA|NA
TGCAGCGTTGAAGATGGGGGACGAAGTTCGGTAGAGCAGTTCTTC
CSVEDGGRSSVEQFF